The source of this T cell receptor (beta chain) is a study of Graves' ophthalmopathy and Graves' hyperthyroidism. Scientists amplified the TCR beta CDR3 regions from RNA transcripts. HTBI primers were used in a first-round RT-PCR, which preceded a second-round multiplex PCR. TCRdb re-analysed the multiplex PCR reads in MiXCR, keeping a single row per CDR3 protein. The sample lists a few hundred thousand distinct CDR3 sequences, around a fifth occurring once. V was pared by 4 bases and J by 4 bases, with 11 bases between. The CDR3 is 13 residues long. The V gene's germline CDR1 is SEHNR and CDR2 FQNEAQ (reference sequence). This clonotype was recorded many times. Other autoimmune diseases, uncontrolled infections, pregnancy or lactation led to the exclusion of patients.

The sequence was collected from a woman between 18 and 29 years old with stable Graves' hyperthyroidism. The sequenced sample was peripheral blood. The chain links TRBV7-9 to TRBJ2-7; D may be TRBD1 or TRBD2 (6 bases each). The CDR3 nucleotides are TGTGCCAGCAGCTGGGGGGCAGGATACGAGCAGTACTTC. Its translation: CASSWGAGYEQYF.